A single sample gave rise to the 15 T cell receptor beta chains below, sequenced in a study of shared clonotypes between healthy human individuals. Data came from immunoSEQ multiplex PCR; TCRdb stores just in-frame clones and leaves some out. The sample contains about 2.4 million clones, 90% to 95% of which appear only once. The specimen was naive CD4+ T cells sorted from blood. Subset noted: CD45RA+ positively selected. These TCRs come from a man aged 18 to 29 in good health.

V is TRBV21-1 and J is TRBJ2-2; the table's D call, TRBD2, was not checked against the DNA. TRBV21-1 is listed as a pseudogene. The CDR3 runs to 12 residues. The CDR3 DNA is TGTGCCAGCAGCAACGGTCCCGGGGAGCTGTTTTTT. Its translation: CASSNGPGELFF.

The V and J genes are TRBV25-1 and TRBJ1-6; TRBD1 is a possible D gene (6 bases). Trimming shortened V by 5 bases and J by 6 bases, and 14 bases separated the two germline ends. This CDR3 has 15 residues. Germline lookup yields CDR1 MGHDK and CDR2 SYGVNS. This CDR3 is CASSSTDRVNSPLHF. Here the CDR3 DNA reads TGTGCCAGCAGTTCCACGGACAGAGTTAATTCACCCCTCCACTTT. The entire variable domain, with the rest obtained from reference TRBV25-1 and TRBJ1-6, is as follows: EADIYQTPRYLVIGTGKKITLECSQTMGHDKMYWYQQDPGMELHLIHYSYGVNSTEKGDLSSESTVSRIRTEHFPLTLESARPSHTSQYLCASSSTDRVNSPLHFGNGTRLTVT.

The CDR3 DNA reads TGCGCCAGCAGCGTACTAGCGGGACCCTACAATGAGCAGTTCTTC. Its protein is CASSVLAGPYNEQFF. This chain joins TRBV4-3 and TRBJ2-1; 10 bases map to TRBD2. CDR1 and CDR2 from the germline V gene are LGHNA and YSLEER. The ends lost 5 bases at V and 2 bases at J; junction bases unmatched: 3. The CDR3 loop spans 15 amino acids.

The chain employs TRBV5-6 and TRBJ2-6, with 10 bases matching TRBD1. Trimming removed 4 bases from V and 3 bases from J; junction bases left unmatched: 13. The CDR3 contains 19 residues. Germline-derived CDR1 and CDR2 are SGHDT and YYEEEE. The CDR3 loop reads CASSPRTGGRLGGANVLTF. The CDR3, as DNA: TGTGCCAGCAGCCCGAGGACAGGGGGACGTCTAGGTGGGGCCAACGTCCTGACTTTC. The full variable domain, rest sourced from reference TRBV5-6 and TRBJ2-6, is DAGVTQSPTHLIKTRGQQVTLRCSPKSGHDTVSWYQQALGQGPQFIFQYYEEEERQRGNFPDRFSGHQFPNYSSELNVNALLLGDSALYLCASSPRTGGRLGGANVLTFGAGSRLTVL.

This clone has only one observation. V is TRBV2 and J is TRBJ2-5; weak D call: TRBD2 (6 bases). Trimming left V 10 bases short and J 5 bases short, with 17 bases between. Germline CDR1 is SNHLY and CDR2 is FYNNEI. The length of the CDR3 is 13 residues. Here the CDR3 DNA reads TGTGCCACCTCGGGACTCACCTCCGAGACCCAGTACTTC. Amino acid sequence: CATSGLTSETQYF. The full variable domain, completed using reference TRBV2 and TRBJ2-5, is EPEVTQTPSHQVTQMGQEVILRCVPISNHLYFYWYRQILGQKVEFLVSFYNNEISEKSEIFDDQFSVERPDGSNFTLKIRSTKLEDSAMYFCATSGLTSETQYFGPGTRLLVL.

The chain carries TRBV2 and TRBJ1-2, with unresolved D. This CDR3 is 12 amino acids long. Germline CDR1 SNHLY, CDR2 FYNNEI. The germline V and J ends were trimmed by 5 bases and 3 bases, with 7 bases remaining between them. In DNA form, the CDR3 reads TGTGCCAGCAGTTGGGGAGACTATGGCTACACCTTC. The encoded protein is CASSWGDYGYTF.

The J gene is TRBJ2-3, the V gene TRBV7-9; no clear D. There are 13 residues in the CDR3. Germline-derived CDR1 and CDR2 are SEHNR and FQNEAQ (reference sequence). V was shortened by 5 bases and J by 3 bases, with 9 bases between the two germline ends. The CDR3 loop is CASSKEWTDTQYF. DNA of the CDR3: TGTGCCAGCAGCAAGGAGTGGACAGATACGCAGTATTTT.

The chain recombines TRBV9 with TRBJ2-3, with TRBD2 matching 8 bases. Germline V gives CDR1 SGDLS, CDR2 YYNGEE. The V segment lost 0 bases and the J segment 5 bases; nucleotides outside the gene matches: 8. This CDR3 spans 16 amino acids. CDR3 DNA: TGTGCCAGCAGCGTAGTTGGGTCGGGGGGGCGAGATACGCAGTATTTT. It specifies CASSVVGSGGRDTQYF.

The rearrangement links TRBV9 to TRBJ2-5, with no clear D. Germline lookup yields CDR1 SGDLS and CDR2 YYNGEE. V was trimmed by 4 bases and J by 2 bases, leaving 15 bases between them. The CDR3 runs 15 residues. The CDR3 sequence is CASSFRASSQETQYF. CDR3 nucleotides: TGTGCCAGCAGCTTCCGAGCCTCAAGTCAAGAGACCCAGTACTTC.

This chain links TRBV19 with TRBJ1-1, with TRBD1 matching over 10 bases. With 7 bases clipped from V and 6 bases from J, the junction kept 11 bases outside the gene matches. The CDR3 contains 15 residues. Germline V gene data show CDR1 as LNHDA and CDR2 as SQIVND (reference sequence). CDR3 bases: TGTGCCAGTACCCACCGGACAGGGGGAGGCTCTGAAGCTTTCTTT. It translates to CASTHRTGGGSEAFF.

Note on this clone: The sample contains more than one DNA sequence encoding this CDR3. The V call is TRBV9, the J call TRBJ2-5; no reliable D call. The ends were cut back, 3 bases at V and 2 bases at J, with 5 bases in the middle. The CDR3 spans 12 residues. Germline V gene lookup returns CDR1 SGDLS and CDR2 YYNGEE. The CDR3 DNA reads TGTGCCAGCAGCGCGTCGCAAGAGACCCAGTACTTC. Translating it yields CASSASQETQYF.

This chain uses TRBV28 with TRBJ2-7; D is perhaps TRBD1 (5 bases). V lost 7 bases and J lost 4, with 17 bases in between. Germline loops: CDR1 MDHEN, CDR2 SYDVKM. The CDR3 is 14 residues long. CDR3 in amino acids: CASTTGAVSYEQYF. CDR3 DNA sequence: TGTGCCAGCACAACTGGGGCTGTTTCATACGAGCAGTACTTC.

The chain links TRBV5-5 to TRBJ2-7; unclear D gene. The CDR3 length is 15 residues. Per the germline V gene, CDR1 is SGHKS and CDR2 is YYEKEE (reference sequence). The V and J ends lost 0 bases and 0 bases respectively, with 10 bases between them. The CDR3 region is CASSLGLQSSYEQYF. DNA for the CDR3: TGTGCCAGCAGCTTGGGCCTTCAGAGCTCCTACGAGCAGTACTTC.

This clone has just one count. The chain couples TRBV6-1 to TRBJ1-5, with D possibly matching TRBD1 (5 bases). Germline V gene lookup returns CDR1 MNHNS and CDR2 SASEGT. The CDR3 runs to 13 residues. Trimming cost V 11 bases and J 7 bases, with 18 bases left between them. The CDR3 loop reads CAAGEGPRQPQHF. The CDR3 DNA sequence: TGTGCCGCTGGGGAGGGGCCAAGGCAGCCCCAGCATTTT.

The count of this clone is one. The rearrangement links TRBV7-6 to TRBJ2-3, with D perhaps TRBD1 or TRBD2 (6 bases each). Between the trimmed V and J ends, which lost 1 base and 9 bases, there was a span of 8 bases. Germline lookup yields CDR1 SGHVS and CDR2 FNYEAQ. The CDR3 loop spans 12 amino acids. The CDR3 spells CASSLGGATQYF. CDR3 nucleotides: TGTGCCAGCAGCTTAGGGGGGGCGACGCAGTATTTT.